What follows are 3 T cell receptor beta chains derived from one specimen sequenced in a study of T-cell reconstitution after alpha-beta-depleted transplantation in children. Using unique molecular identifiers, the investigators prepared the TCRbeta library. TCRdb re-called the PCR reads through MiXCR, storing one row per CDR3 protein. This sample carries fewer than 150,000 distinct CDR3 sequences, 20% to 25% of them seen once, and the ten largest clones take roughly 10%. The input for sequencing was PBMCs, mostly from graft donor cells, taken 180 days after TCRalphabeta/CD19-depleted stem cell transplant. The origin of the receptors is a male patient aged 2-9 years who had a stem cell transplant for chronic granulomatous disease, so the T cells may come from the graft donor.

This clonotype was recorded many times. In nucleotides, the CDR3 is TGTGCCAGCATGTTTCGGGGAACAGATACGCAGTATTTT. As protein: CASMFRGTDTQYF. The chain combines TRBV2 with TRBJ2-3; weak D call: TRBD2 (5 bases). Per germline, CDR1 SNHLY and CDR2 FYNNEI. The CDR3 consists of 13 residues. V was cut by 7 bases and J by 3 bases, with 11 bases left in between.

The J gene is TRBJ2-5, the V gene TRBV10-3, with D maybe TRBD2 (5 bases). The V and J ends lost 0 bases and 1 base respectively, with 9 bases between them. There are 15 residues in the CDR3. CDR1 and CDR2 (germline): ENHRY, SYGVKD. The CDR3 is CAISESSGSQETQYF. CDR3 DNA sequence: TGTGCCATCAGTGAGTCGAGCGGCTCCCAAGAGACCCAGTACTTC.

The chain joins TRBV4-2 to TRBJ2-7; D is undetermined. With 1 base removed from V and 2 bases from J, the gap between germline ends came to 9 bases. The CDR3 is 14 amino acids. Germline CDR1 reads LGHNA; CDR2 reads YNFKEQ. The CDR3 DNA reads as TGTGCCAGCAGCCAAGGGGATGGGGCCTACGAGCAGTACTTC. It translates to CASSQGDGAYEQYF.